Below are 10 T cell receptor beta chains sequenced from a single sample in a study of PD-1 blockade in classical Hodgkin lymphoma. Specified time point: cycle 4 day 1 (C4D1), after 5 to 7 weeks of nivolumab. With no exception, relapse followed autologous stem cell transplantation in all patients, and brentuximab vedotin exposure varied. CD4+ T cells were purified from thawed PBMCs by negative selection. This table comes from immunoSEQ multiplex PCR, and its TCRdb copy is limited to in-frame clones, with some not included. This sample carries 30,000 to 40,000 clones, about 93% of them seen once, and the ten largest clones take around 0.3%. The sequences come from CD4+ T cells from blood, collected before the fourth cycle of nivolumab. These receptors were collected from a human donor with classical Hodgkin lymphoma.

The chain links TRBV4-1 to TRBJ2-3, with 11 bases that match TRBD2. This CDR3 comprises 18 residues. Per the germline V gene, CDR1 is MGHRA and CDR2 is YSYEKL. The V and J ends lost 4 bases and 4 bases, in that order; junction bases with no gene match: 13. CDR3 sequence: CASSRDHSGRAFADTQYF. The CDR3 bases are TGCGCCAGCAGCCGGGACCATAGCGGGAGGGCCTTCGCAGATACGCAGTATTTT.

This rearrangement joins TRBV19 to TRBJ2-7, with D perhaps TRBD1 (5 bases). Trimming removed 2 bases at V and 0 bases at J, with 8 bases between. The germline V gene encodes CDR1 LNHDA and CDR2 SQIVND (reference sequence). The CDR3 runs 14 residues. The CDR3 coding sequence is TGTGCCAGTAGTATATCAACAGGCTCCTACGAGCAGTACTTC. This translates into CASSISTGSYEQYF.

J is TRBJ2-2 and V is TRBV25-1; 7 bases map to TRBD2. Per the germline V gene, CDR1 is MGHDK and CDR2 is SYGVNS. With V trimmed by 3 bases and J by 0 bases, 10 bases remained unmatched. The CDR3 sequence is 18 residues long. Written as DNA, the CDR3 is TGTGCCAGCAGTGATCGAACGGGAGGCTACGCGAACACCGGGGAGCTGTTTTTT. Its protein is CASSDRTGGYANTGELFF.

This chain links TRBV5-1 with TRBJ1-2; 9 bases are shared with TRBD1. Germline-derived CDR1 and CDR2 are SGHRS and YFSETQ. V lost 4 bases and J lost 6; bases outside the gene matches: 7. The CDR3 is 14 residues long. Here the CDR3 DNA reads TGCGCCAGCAGCGTCGCTACAGGGGGCCATGGCTACACCTTC. It is translated as CASSVATGGHGYTF.

This chain uses TRBV7-5 with TRBJ1-1. TRBV7-5 is listed as a pseudogene. The CDR3 has 14 amino acids. As DNA, the CDR3 is TGTGTCAGAAGCTCCGCCCGGGGGAACACTGAAGCTTTCTTT. Amino acid sequence: CVRSSARGNTEAFF.

The genes are TRBV14 and TRBJ2-7; 7 nucleotides line up with TRBD1. The CDR3 has 16 amino acids. The germline gives CDR1 SGHDN, CDR2 FVKESK. With V trimmed by 1 base and J by 9 bases, 15 bases remained unmatched. The CDR3 DNA reads as TGTGCCAGCAGCCAAGCCGGGGACAGAGTTCCTATCGGGCAGTACTTC. It encodes CASSQAGDRVPIGQYF. The full variable domain, its missing parts supplied by reference TRBV14 and TRBJ2-7, is EAGVTQFPSHSVIEKGQTVTLRCDPISGHDNLYWYRRVMGKEIKFLLHFVKESKQDESGMPNNRFLAERTGGTYSTLKVQPAELEDSGVYFCASSQAGDRVPIGQYFGPGTRLTVT.

The rearrangement joins TRBV11-1 to TRBJ1-1, with a possible D match to TRBD1 (6 bases). Looked up from germline, CDR1 is SGHAT and CDR2 is FQDESV (reference sequence). The CDR3 extends over 15 amino acids. Trimming left V 2 bases short and J 1 base short, with 11 bases between. CDR3 bases: TGTGCCAGCAGCTTACGGACAGCGAAGAACACTGAAGCTTTCTTT. The encoded protein is CASSLRTAKNTEAFF.

This chain links TRBV30 with TRBJ2-7; D not resolved. In germline, CDR1 is GTSNPN, CDR2 SVGIG (reference sequence). Trimming left V 1 base short and J 5 bases short, with 6 bases between. This CDR3 comprises 11 residues. For the CDR3, the DNA is TGTGCCTGGAGTGGGTACAACGAGCAGTACTTC. This encodes CAWSGYNEQYF.

Turning to this clone: At one boundary the junction diverges from the germline segment, which might be a read error. This chain links TRBV5-5 with TRBJ1-3; possibly TRBD1 for D (5 bases). Germline V gene lookup returns CDR1 SGHKS and CDR2 YYEKEE (reference sequence). The CDR3 runs to 15 residues. CDR3 in DNA: TGTGCCAGCAGGTTGGACGGGACCCTCGGAAACACCATATATTTT. This sequence encodes CASRLDGTLGNTIYF.

This clone was detected once. This chain links TRBV6-6 with TRBJ1-1, with no clear D. The CDR3 has 14 residues. V shed 0 bases and J shed 0 bases, with 5 bases lying between them. Germline V gene data show CDR1 as MNHNY and CDR2 as SVGAGI (reference sequence). CDR3 DNA sequence: TGTGCCAGCAGTTACTCATCATTGAACACTGAAGCTTTCTTT. This codes for CASSYSSLNTEAFF.